Each of the 20 T cell receptor beta chains below was sequenced from the same sample in a study of tumor-infiltrating lymphocytes in primary liver carcinoma. Scientists recovered RNA and DNA together from approximately 20-30 mg of unsorted bulk tissue. A primer in the constant region served to generate TCR beta cDNA from roughly 550 ng of total RNA. Three nested multiplex PCR rounds, a slightly modified ARM-PCR, produced the libraries for TCR beta. In the first two PCR rounds, TRBV1-TRBV30 forward primers were paired with a C-beta reverse primer, and each round lasted roughly 9 cycles. TCRdb recomputed calls from the multiplex PCR reads with MiXCR, one row per CDR3 protein. The sample shows fewer than 80,000 distinct CDR3 sequences, about 75% of them seen only once. Material for sequencing was tumor-adjacent normal liver tissue. The receptor set was obtained from a middle-aged man with primary liver carcinoma and hepatitis B virus infection.

V is TRBV11-3 and J is TRBJ2-2; 9 positions agree with TRBD1. CDR1 is SGHNT and CDR2 is YENEEA in the germline V gene. This CDR3 has 15 amino acids. Germline trimming cut 7 bases from V and 4 bases from J; bases unmatched to any gene: 7. The DNA for the CDR3 is TGTGCCAGCAACCACAGGGGGCTAAGCACCGGGGAGCTGTTTTTT. It codes for CASNHRGLSTGELFF.

As regards this clonotype: An end of the junction differs from the germline gene, which may be a read error. The chain employs TRBV29-1 and TRBJ2-1; 10 bases are a match to TRBD2. The germline V gene has CDR1 SQVTM and CDR2 ANQGSEA. The CDR3 loop spans 14 amino acids. As DNA, the CDR3 is TGCAGCGCTGATAGCGGGGGGTCCTACAATGAGCAGTCCTTC. Translation gives CSADSGGSYNEQSF.

This clonotype has a count of ten or more. V is TRBV12-3 or TRBV12-4 and J is TRBJ2-5, with D perhaps TRBD2 (7 bases). V shed 5 bases and J shed 0 bases, with 16 bases lying between them. The CDR3 runs to 16 residues. CDR3 coding DNA: TGTGCCAGCAGTGGGGGGGCAGCCCCGTACCAAGAGACCCAGTACTTC. This sequence encodes CASSGGAAPYQETQYF.

With regard to this clonotype: No conserved phenylalanine or tryptophan is present at the end of the CDR3, so a read error is the likely explanation. The J gene is TRBJ1-1, the V gene TRBV11-2; D is unresolved. Per germline, CDR1 SGHAT and CDR2 FQNNGV. The CDR3 extends over 13 amino acids. The CDR3 DNA reads as TGTGCCAGCAGCTTAGTAGGTAACACTGAGGCTTTCTCT. Protein product: CASSLVGNTEAFS.

There are many counts of this clonotype. The V gene is TRBV6-5, the J gene TRBJ1-6, with no clear D. CDR3 length: 13 residues. V was clipped by 6 bases and J by 7 bases, with 10 bases between them. Germline assignment: CDR1 MNHEY and CDR2 SVGAGI. The CDR3 DNA is TGTGCCAGCAGCCCTAAGCCGAATTCACCCCTCCACTTT. Translating gives CASSPKPNSPLHF.

There are many counts of this clonotype. The gene calls are TRBV29-1 and TRBJ2-7, with 14 positions matching TRBD2. CDR1 and CDR2 (germline): SQVTM, ANQGSEA. Germline trimming cut 7 bases from V and 3 bases from J; bases unmatched to any gene: 8. The CDR3 sequence is 15 residues long. Here the CDR3 DNA reads TGCAGCGCCGGACTAGCGGGAGGCGTAGTCTACGAGCAGTACTTC. The encoded protein is CSAGLAGGVVYEQYF.

This clonotype was found once. This may arise from a read error, as a much more abundant clone is one base away. CDR3 in amino acids: CTSSPMEGLAANTGELFF. The DNA of the CDR3 is TGTACCAGCAGTCCTATGGAGGGACTAGCGGCGAACACCGGGGAGCTGTTTTTT. The chain employs TRBV28 and TRBJ2-2; the match to TRBD2 covers 11 bases. The germline CDR1 and CDR2 sequences are MDHEN and SYDVKM. The CDR3 extends over 18 amino acids.

In regard to this clonotype: One end of the junction does not line up with germline, which may come from a read error. The chain links TRBV4-1 to TRBJ2-1; D uncertain. The CDR3 has 12 residues. CDR1 and CDR2 from the germline V gene are MGHRA and YSYEKL. The CDR3 nucleotides read TGCGCCAGCAGCCCGGAGAGGAATGAGCACTTATTC. It yields the protein CASSPERNEHLF.

The chain uses TRBV12-3 or TRBV12-4 and TRBJ2-7, with D perhaps matching TRBD1 (5 bases). This CDR3 region has 12 residues. With 7 bases removed from V and 5 bases from J, the gap between germline ends came to 12 bases. The CDR3 sequence: CASNRTRDEQYF. DNA of the CDR3: TGTGCCAGCAACCGGACCAGGGACGAGCAGTACTTC.

Details on this clonotype: One end of the junction does not line up with germline, which may come from a read error. The chain has TRBV6-2 or TRBV6-3 and TRBJ1-5; TRBD1 might be the D (6 bases). The CDR3 length is 15 residues. Germline V CDR1 and CDR2: MNHEY, SVGEGT. The CDR3 spells CASTLDSYSNHPQHF. The CDR3 DNA is TGTGCCAGCACTTTGGACAGTTATAGCAATCACCCCCAACATTTT.

Comment on this clonotype: This CDR3 is missing its conserved last phenylalanine or tryptophan, likely due to a read error. The genes are TRBV28 and TRBJ2-1; 10 positions agree with TRBD2. This CDR3 spans 16 amino acids. Germline V CDR1 and CDR2: MDHEN, SYDVKM. CDR3 bases: TGTGTCAGCATCCCCCCGGAGCGGGGGGGCTACAATGAGCAGTTCTAC. This sequence encodes CVSIPPERGGYNEQFY.

Notes on this clonotype: At one boundary the junction diverges from the germline segment, which might be a read error. V is TRBV11-2 and J is TRBJ2-1; D not certain. Looked up from germline, CDR1 is SGHAT and CDR2 is FQNNGV. This CDR3 comprises 14 residues. The CDR3 reads CAISFFVVYDEQFF. In DNA form, the CDR3 reads TGTGCCATCAGCTTCTTTGTGGTTTACGATGAGCAGTTCTTC.

The chain uses TRBV5-6 and TRBJ2-5; D may correspond to TRBD1 or TRBD2 (5 bases each). In germline, CDR1 is SGHDT, CDR2 YYEEEE. Trimming removed 7 bases at V and 4 bases at J, with 17 bases between. This CDR3 has 14 residues. The CDR3 loop reads CASGVNGARETQYF. The CDR3 DNA follows: TGTGCCAGCGGAGTGAACGGGGCTCGAGAGACCCAGTACTTC.

This clonotype has only a few counts. Just one base apart from a much larger clone, this may be a read error. The gene calls are TRBV6-5 and TRBJ2-7; 7 bases are shared with TRBD1. This CDR3 comprises 14 residues. Looked up from germline, CDR1 is MNHEY and CDR2 is SVGAGI. The V and J ends lost 5 bases and 5 bases, in that order; junction bases with no gene match: 9. For the CDR3, the DNA is TGTGCCAGCAGTAGAGACAGGGTGGCCCACGAGCAGTACTTC. Translation gives CASSRDRVAHEQYF.

This clonotype came up many times. V and J are TRBV5-1 and TRBJ2-7; 12 bases are a match to TRBD2. Germline trimming cut 6 bases from V and 0 bases from J; bases unmatched to any gene: 4. CDR1 is SGHRS, CDR2 YFSETQ, per germline. The CDR3 has 15 amino acids. The CDR3 nucleotides read TGCGCCAGCACCACGACTAGCGGGAGCTCCTACGAGCAGTACTTC. Translation: CASTTTSGSSYEQYF.

Remarks on this clonotype: One junction end does not reproduce the germline sequence, and a read error may be involved. The J gene is TRBJ2-1, the V gene TRBV11-2; TRBD2 might be the D (6 bases). Germline V gene sequence: CDR1 SGHAT, CDR2 FQNNGV. CDR3 size: 16 residues. This CDR3 reads CASSVGVGGYYKEQSF. In DNA form, the CDR3 reads TGTGCCAGCAGTGTGGGTGTGGGGGGATACTACAAAGAGCAGTCCTTC.

The chain is built from TRBV6-1 and TRBJ2-7; no clear D. V gave up 6 bases and J gave up 13 bases, with 25 bases separating them. The germline CDR1 and CDR2 sequences are MNHNS and SASEGT. The CDR3 spans 14 residues. The CDR3 protein is CASRETKSPYERYF. The CDR3, as DNA: TGTGCCAGCAGGGAGACAAAAAGTCCCTACGAGCGTTACTTC.

Details on this clonotype: A read error may account for a junction end that differs from germline. The chain carries TRBV4-2 and TRBJ2-3; TRBD2 might be the D (6 bases). CDR3 length: 16 amino acids. CDR1 is LGHNA and CDR2 is YNFKEQ in the germline V gene. The CDR3 loop reads CASSRRGRSFIDTQYF. The CDR3, as DNA: TGTGCCAGCAGCCGACGGGGGAGGTCTTTCATAGATACACAGTATTTT.

This chain links TRBV28 with TRBJ1-4; 7 bases match TRBD1. Per germline, CDR1 MDHEN and CDR2 SYDVKM. Trimming cost V 5 bases and J 13 bases; bases outside gene matches: 10. This CDR3 region has 13 residues. Here the CDR3 DNA reads TGTGCCAGCAGTCTTCCGGGACAGCCAATACTGTTTTTT. The encoded protein is CASSLPGQPILFF.

Worth noting for this clonotype: The junction differs from germline at one of its ends, possibly a read error. The chain links TRBV6-1 to TRBJ2-3, with unresolved D. Germline V gives CDR1 MNHNS, CDR2 SASEGT. The CDR3 runs to 14 residues. CDR3 nucleotide sequence: TGTACCAGGAGAACCCAGATTAGCACAGATACGCAGTATTTT. Its protein product is CTRRTQISTDTQYF.